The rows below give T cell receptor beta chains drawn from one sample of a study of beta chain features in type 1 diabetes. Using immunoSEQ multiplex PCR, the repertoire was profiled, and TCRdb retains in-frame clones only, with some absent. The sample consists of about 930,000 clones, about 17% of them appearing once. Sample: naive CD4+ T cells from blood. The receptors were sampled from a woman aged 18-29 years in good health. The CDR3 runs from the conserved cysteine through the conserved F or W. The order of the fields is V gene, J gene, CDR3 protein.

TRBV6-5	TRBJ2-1	CASSGQRYNEQFF
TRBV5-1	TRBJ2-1	CASSLLDGSYNEQFF
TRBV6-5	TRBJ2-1	CASSRGNEQFF
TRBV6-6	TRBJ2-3	CASEREGRNTQYF
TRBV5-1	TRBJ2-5	CASSLRGAREETQYF
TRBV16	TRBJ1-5	CASSQIFTSAPNQPQHF
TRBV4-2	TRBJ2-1	CASSQEPWDRGTEQFF
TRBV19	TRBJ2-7	CASSIEAGARVEQYF
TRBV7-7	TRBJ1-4	CASSFTGRIKKLFF
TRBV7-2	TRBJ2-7	CASSLVLGGLAYEQYF
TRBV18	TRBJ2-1	CASSPPGGNEQFF
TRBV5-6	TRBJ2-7	CASSLWTLAGASEQYF
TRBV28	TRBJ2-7	CASVATGTGDVQYF
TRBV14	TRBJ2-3	CASSQHSGSQDTQYF
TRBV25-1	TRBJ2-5	CASSEYGVKETQYF
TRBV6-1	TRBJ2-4	CASGLGAAKNIQYF
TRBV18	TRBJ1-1	CASSPTIQLNTEAFF
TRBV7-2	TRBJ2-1	CASSLKTSGSYNEQFF
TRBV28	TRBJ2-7	CASIGRSYEQYF
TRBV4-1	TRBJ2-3	CASSQVSDTQYF
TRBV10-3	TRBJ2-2	CAIGAGTSSGELFF
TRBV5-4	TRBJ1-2	CASSLEVGMDYGYTF
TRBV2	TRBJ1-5	CASSESGQGANQPQHF
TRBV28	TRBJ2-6	CASSSAGPGANVLTF
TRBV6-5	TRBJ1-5	CASMGMSNQPQHF
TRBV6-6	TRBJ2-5	CASSYAPQRPRETQYF
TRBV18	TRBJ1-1	CASSPRAAFTEAFF
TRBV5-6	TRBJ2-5	CASSLKTRWGQETQYF
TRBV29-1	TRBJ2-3	CSAEGRGLWGVTDTQYF
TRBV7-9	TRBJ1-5	CASSLDARSQHF
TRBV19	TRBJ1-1	CASDRMGAGTEAFF
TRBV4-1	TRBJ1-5	CASSQERAQPQHF
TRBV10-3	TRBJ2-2	CATKISGVNTGELFF
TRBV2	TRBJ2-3	CASSVEAGEGTDTQYF
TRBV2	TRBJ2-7	CASNRLAGSSYEQYF
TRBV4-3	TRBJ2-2	CASSQDPSYGELFF
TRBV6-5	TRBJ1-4	CASSSGSWADEKLFF
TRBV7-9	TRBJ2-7	CASTLATGTHLEQYF